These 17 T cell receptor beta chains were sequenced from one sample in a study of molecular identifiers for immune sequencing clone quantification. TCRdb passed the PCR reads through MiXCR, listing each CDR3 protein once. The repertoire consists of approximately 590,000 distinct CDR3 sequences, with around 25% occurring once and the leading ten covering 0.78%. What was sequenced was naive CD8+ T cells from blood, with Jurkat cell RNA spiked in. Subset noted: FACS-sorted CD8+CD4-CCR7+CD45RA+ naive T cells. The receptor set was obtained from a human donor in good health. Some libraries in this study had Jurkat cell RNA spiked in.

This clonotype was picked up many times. Here the CDR3 reads CASSLYSGMNTEAFF. For the CDR3, the DNA is TGCGCCAGCAGCTTGTATTCCGGAATGAACACTGAAGCTTTCTTT. V is TRBV5-1 and J is TRBJ1-1, with D uncertain. The CDR3 extends over 15 amino acids. Trimming removed 1 base at V and 0 bases at J, with 10 bases between. Germline V gene sequence: CDR1 SGHRS, CDR2 YFSETQ.

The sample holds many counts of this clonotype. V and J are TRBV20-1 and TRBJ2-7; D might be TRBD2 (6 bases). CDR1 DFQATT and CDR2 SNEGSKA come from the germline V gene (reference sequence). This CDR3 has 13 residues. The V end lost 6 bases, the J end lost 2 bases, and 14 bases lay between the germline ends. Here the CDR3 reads CSAHGLRTYEQYF. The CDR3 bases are TGCAGTGCACACGGACTACGGACCTACGAGCAGTACTTC.

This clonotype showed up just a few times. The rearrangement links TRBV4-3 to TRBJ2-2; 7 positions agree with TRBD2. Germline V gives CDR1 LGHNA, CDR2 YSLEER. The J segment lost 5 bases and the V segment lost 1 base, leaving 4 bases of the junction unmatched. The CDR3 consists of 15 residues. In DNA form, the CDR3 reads TGCGCCAGCAGCCAAGCTTATAGCGGGACCGGGGAGCTGTTTTTT. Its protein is CASSQAYSGTGELFF.

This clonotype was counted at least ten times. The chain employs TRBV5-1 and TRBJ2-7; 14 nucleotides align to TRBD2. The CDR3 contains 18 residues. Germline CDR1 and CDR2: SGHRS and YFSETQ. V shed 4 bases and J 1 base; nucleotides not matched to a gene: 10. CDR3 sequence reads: CASSITQGTSGSSYEQYF. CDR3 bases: TGCGCCAGCAGCATAACACAGGGGACTAGCGGGAGTTCCTACGAGCAGTACTTC. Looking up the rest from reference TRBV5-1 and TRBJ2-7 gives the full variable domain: KAGVTQTPRYLIKTRGQQVTLSCSPISGHRSVSWYQQTPGQGLQFLFEYFSETQRNKGNFPGRFSGRQFSNSRSEMNVSTLELGDSALYLCASSITQGTSGSSYEQYFGPGTRLTVT.

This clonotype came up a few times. The CDR3 reads CASSPRLRDTYSSGANVLTF. The CDR3, as DNA: TGTGCCAGTAGTCCCCGGTTACGGGACACATACTCCTCTGGGGCCAACGTCCTGACTTTC. J is TRBJ2-6 and V is TRBV19; tentatively, D is TRBD1 (6 bases). V was trimmed by 5 bases and J by 0 bases, leaving 23 bases between them. The germline gives CDR1 LNHDA, CDR2 SQIVND (reference sequence). This CDR3 spans 20 amino acids. Based on the CDR3 plus reference TRBV19 and TRBJ2-6, the full variable domain is DGGITQSPKYLFRKEGQNVTLSCEQNLNHDAMYWYRQDPGQGLRLIYYSQIVNDFQKGDIAEGYSVSREKKESFPLTVTSAQKNPTAFYLCASSPRLRDTYSSGANVLTFGAGSRLTVL.

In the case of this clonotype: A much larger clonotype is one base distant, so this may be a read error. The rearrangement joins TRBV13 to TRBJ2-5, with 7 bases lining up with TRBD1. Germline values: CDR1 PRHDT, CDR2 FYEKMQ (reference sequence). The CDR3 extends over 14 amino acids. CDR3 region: CASSSEGGQEPQYF. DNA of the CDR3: TGTGCCAGCAGCTCCGAAGGGGGCCAAGAGCCCCAGTACTTC.

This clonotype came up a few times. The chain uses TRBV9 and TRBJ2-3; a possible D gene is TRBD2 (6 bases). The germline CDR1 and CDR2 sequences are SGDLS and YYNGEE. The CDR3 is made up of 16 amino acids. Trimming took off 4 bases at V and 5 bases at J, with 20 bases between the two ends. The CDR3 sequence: CASSPLAGRLEDTQYF. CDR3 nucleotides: TGTGCCAGCAGCCCCCTAGCCGGGAGATTGGAAGATACGCAGTATTTT. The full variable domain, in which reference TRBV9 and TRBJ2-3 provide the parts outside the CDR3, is DSGVTQTPKHLITATGQRVTLRCSPRSGDLSVYWYQQSLDQGLQFLIQYYNGEERAKGNILERFSAQQFPDLHSELNLSSLELGDSALYFCASSPLAGRLEDTQYFGPGTRLTVL.

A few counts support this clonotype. The CDR3 here is CASSLDGTGQNTGELFF. CDR3 in DNA: TGTGCCAGCAGCTTGGATGGGACAGGGCAAAACACCGGGGAGCTGTTTTTT. V and J are TRBV5-8 and TRBJ2-2; 9 positions match TRBD1. V was pared by 0 bases and J by 2 bases, with 5 bases of the junction left unmatched. This CDR3 comprises 17 residues. Germline CDR1 is SGHTS and CDR2 is YDEGEE.

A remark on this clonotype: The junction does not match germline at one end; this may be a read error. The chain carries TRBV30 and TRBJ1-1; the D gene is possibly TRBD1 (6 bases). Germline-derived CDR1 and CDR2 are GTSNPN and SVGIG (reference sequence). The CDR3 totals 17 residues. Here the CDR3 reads CAWRTDQGRAMNTEAIF. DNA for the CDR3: TGTGCCTGGAGGACGGATCAGGGGCGAGCCATGAACACTGAAGCTATCTTT.

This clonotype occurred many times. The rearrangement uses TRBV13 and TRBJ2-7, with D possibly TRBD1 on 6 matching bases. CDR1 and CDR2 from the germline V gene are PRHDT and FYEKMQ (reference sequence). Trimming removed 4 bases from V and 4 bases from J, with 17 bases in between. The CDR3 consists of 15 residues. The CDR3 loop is CASSSTRGRPYEQYF. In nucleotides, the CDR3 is TGTGCCAGCAGCTCGACCAGGGGCAGGCCATACGAGCAGTACTTC. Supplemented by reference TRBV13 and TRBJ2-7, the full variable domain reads AAGVIQSPRHLIKEKRETATLKCYPIPRHDTVYWYQQGPGQDPQFLISFYEKMQSDKGSIPDRFSAQQFSDYHSELNMSSLELGDSALYFCASSSTRGRPYEQYFGPGTRLTVT.

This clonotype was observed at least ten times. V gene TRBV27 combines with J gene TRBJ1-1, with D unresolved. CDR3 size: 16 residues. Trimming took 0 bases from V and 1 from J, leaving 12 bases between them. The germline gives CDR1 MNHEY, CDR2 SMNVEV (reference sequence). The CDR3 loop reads CASSLSVSWANTEAFF. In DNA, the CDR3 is TGTGCCAGCAGTTTATCAGTCAGTTGGGCGAACACTGAAGCTTTCTTT.

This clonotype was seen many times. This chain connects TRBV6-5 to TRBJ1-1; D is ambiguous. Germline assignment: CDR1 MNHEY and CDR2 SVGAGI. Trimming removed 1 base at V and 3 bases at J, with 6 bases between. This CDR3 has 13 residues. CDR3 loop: CASSYYGDTEAFF. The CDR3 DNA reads TGTGCCAGCAGTTACTACGGCGACACTGAAGCTTTCTTT.

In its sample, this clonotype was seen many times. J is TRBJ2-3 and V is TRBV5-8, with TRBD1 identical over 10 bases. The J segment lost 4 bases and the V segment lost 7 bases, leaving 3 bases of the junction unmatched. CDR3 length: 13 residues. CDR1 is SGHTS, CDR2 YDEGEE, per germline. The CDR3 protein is CASGGQGADTQYF. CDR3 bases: TGTGCCAGCGGCGGACAGGGGGCAGATACGCAGTATTTT.

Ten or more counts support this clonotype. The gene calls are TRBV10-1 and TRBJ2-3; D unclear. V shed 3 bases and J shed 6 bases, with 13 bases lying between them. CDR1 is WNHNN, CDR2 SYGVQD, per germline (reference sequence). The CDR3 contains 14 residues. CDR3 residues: CASSDSDGADTQYF. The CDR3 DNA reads TGCGCCAGCAGTGACTCGGACGGAGCTGATACGCAGTATTTT.

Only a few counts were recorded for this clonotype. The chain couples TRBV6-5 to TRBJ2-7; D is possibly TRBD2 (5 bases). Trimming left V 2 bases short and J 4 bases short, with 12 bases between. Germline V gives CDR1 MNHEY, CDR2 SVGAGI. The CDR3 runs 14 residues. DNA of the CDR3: TGTGCCAGCAGTTACGCGGGTCCGGGATACGAGCAGTACTTC. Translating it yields CASSYAGPGYEQYF.

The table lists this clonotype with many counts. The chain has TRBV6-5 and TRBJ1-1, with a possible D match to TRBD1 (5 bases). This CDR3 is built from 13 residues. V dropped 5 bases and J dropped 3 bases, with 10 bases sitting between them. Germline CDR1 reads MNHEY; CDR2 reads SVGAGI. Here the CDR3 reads CASSPGTDTEAFF. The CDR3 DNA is TGTGCCAGCAGTCCCGGGACGGACACTGAAGCTTTCTTT.

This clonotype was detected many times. CDR3 protein: CASGIEGAEAFF. The CDR3 nucleotides are TGTGCTAGTGGTATCGAGGGGGCTGAAGCTTTCTTT. This chain links TRBV12-5 with TRBJ1-1; D may be TRBD1 (6 bases). This CDR3 is built from 12 residues. CDR1 LGHNT and CDR2 FRNRAP come from the germline V gene. Between the trimmed V and J ends, which lost 5 bases and 6 bases, there was a span of 10 bases.